This T cell receptor beta chain was recovered during a study of T cell responses to AZD1222 COVID-19 vaccine. CDR1 is MDHEN and CDR2 is SYDVKM in the germline V gene. The CDR3 has 13 amino acids. V was shortened by 4 bases and J by 1 base, with 5 bases between the two germline ends. Measured with immunoSEQ multiplex PCR; TCRdb has only the in-frame clones, and not every one. Counted here are approximately 140,000 clones, around 86% occurring once; the ten biggest clones make up about 4%. The chain carries TRBV28 and TRBJ1-5; D is undetermined. The clonotype originates from an adult in good health. The sequencing here drew on peripheral blood, taken on day 0 of MenACWY control vaccination. For the CDR3, the DNA is TGTGCCAGCAGTTGGAGCAGCAATCAGCCCCAGCATTTT. Protein product: CASSWSSNQPQHF.